This T cell receptor beta chain was captured by sequencing in a study of blood T cell repertoires in COVID-19. Study context: Acute-phase and convalescent COVID-19 samples originated in the United States, Italy and Spain.

The table came from immunoSEQ multiplex PCR; TCRdb's copy has only in-frame clones and leaves some out. The sample has around 260,000 clones, around 90% seen once. Recovered status in Cohort 3 required two negative PCRs, clearance, or symptom resolution. Germline assignment: CDR1 LGHNA and CDR2 YSLEER. Germline trimming cut 4 bases from V and 2 bases from J; bases unmatched to any gene: 4. The CDR3 consists of 15 residues. V is TRBV4-3 and J is TRBJ2-1; 8 bases are a match to TRBD2. The sequence was obtained from a woman aged 25 to 39 who had recovered from COVID-19. Sequencing was carried out using PBMCs or T cells enriched from blood (not recorded which). The CDR3 here is CASSPRLATYNEQFF. The CDR3 DNA follows: TGCGCCAGCAGCCCGCGACTAGCGACCTACAATGAGCAGTTCTTC.